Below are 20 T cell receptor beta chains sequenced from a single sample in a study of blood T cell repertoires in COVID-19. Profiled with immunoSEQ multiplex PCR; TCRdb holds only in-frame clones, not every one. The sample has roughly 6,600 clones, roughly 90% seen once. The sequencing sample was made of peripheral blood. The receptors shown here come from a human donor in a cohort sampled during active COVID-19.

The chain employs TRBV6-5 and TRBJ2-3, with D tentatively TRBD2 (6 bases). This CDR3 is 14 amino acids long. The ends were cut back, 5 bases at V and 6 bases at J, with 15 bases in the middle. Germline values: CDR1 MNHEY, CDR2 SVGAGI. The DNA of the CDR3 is TGTGCCAGCAGTCTAGGGACTTTTCTGGATACGCAGTATTTT. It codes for CASSLGTFLDTQYF.

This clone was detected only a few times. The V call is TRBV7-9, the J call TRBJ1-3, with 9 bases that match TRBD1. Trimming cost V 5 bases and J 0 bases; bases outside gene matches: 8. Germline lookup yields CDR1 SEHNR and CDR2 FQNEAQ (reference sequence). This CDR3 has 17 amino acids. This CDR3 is CASSTGQGKNSGNTIYF. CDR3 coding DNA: TGTGCCAGCAGCACCGGACAGGGGAAGAACTCTGGAAACACCATATATTTT.

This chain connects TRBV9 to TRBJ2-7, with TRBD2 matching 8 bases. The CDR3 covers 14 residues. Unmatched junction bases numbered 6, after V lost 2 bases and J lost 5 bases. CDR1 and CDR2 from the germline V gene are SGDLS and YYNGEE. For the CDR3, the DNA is TGTGCCAGCAGCGTGTGGGGTAGCGGGAACGAGCAGTACTTC. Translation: CASSVWGSGNEQYF.

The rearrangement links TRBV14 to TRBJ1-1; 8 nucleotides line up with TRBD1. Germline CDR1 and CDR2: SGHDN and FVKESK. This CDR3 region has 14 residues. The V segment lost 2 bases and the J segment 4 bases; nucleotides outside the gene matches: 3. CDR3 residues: CASSQQTGGTEAFF. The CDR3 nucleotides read TGTGCCAGCAGCCAACAAACAGGGGGCACTGAAGCTTTCTTT. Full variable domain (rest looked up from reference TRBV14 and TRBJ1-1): EAGVTQFPSHSVIEKGQTVTLRCDPISGHDNLYWYRRVMGKEIKFLLHFVKESKQDESGMPNNRFLAERTGGTYSTLKVQPAELEDSGVYFCASSQQTGGTEAFFGQGTRLTVV.

In DNA, the CDR3 is TGCGCCAGCAGCCAAGAAATAGCGGGGGGAGGCACAGATACGCAGTATTTT. This gives the protein CASSQEIAGGGTDTQYF. The chain carries TRBV4-1 and TRBJ2-3; 10 bases are shared with TRBD2. This CDR3 region has 17 residues. The trim removed 0 bases at V and 1 base at J, leaving 4 bases unmatched. Germline CDR1 MGHRA, CDR2 YSYEKL.

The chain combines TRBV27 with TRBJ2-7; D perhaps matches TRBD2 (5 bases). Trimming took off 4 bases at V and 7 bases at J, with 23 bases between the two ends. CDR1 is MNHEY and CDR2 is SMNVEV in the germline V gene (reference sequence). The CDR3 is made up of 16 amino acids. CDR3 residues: CASSSSRDPFRGEQYF. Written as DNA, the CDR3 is TGTGCCAGCAGTTCTTCTCGGGATCCTTTTAGAGGGGAGCAGTACTTC.

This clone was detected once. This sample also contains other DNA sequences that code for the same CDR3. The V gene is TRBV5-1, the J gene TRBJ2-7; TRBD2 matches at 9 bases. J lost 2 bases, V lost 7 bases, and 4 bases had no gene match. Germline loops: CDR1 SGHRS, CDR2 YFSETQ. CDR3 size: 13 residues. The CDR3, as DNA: TGCGCCAGCCGGAGCGGGGGGACCTACGAGCAGTACTTC. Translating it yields CASRSGGTYEQYF.

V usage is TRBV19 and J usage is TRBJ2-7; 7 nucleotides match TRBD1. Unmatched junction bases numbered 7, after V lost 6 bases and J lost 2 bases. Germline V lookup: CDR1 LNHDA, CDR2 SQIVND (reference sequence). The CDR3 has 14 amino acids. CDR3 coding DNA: TGTGCCAGTAGCCCCTGGACAGGTGCCTACGAGCAGTACTTC. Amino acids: CASSPWTGAYEQYF.

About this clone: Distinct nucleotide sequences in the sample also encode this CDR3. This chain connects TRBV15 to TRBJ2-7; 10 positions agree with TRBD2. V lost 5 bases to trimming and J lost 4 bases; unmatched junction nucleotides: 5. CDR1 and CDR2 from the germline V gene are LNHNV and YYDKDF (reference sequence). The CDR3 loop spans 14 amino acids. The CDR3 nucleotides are TGTGCCACCAGCCGAGCGGGGGGGCCGTACGAGCAGTACTTC. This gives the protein CATSRAGGPYEQYF.

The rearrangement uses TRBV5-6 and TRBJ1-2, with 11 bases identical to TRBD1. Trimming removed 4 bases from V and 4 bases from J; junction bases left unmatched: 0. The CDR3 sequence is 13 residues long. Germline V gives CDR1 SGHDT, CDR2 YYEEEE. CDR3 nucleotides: TGTGCCAGCAGCGGGACAGGGGGCTATGGCTACACCTTC. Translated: CASSGTGGYGYTF.

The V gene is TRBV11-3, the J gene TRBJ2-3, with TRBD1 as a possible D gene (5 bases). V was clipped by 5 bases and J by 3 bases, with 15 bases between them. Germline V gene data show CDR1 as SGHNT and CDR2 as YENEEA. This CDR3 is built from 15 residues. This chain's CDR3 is CASSLQGVTTDTQYF. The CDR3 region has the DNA TGTGCCAGCAGCCTTCAGGGCGTTACTACAGATACGCAGTATTTT.

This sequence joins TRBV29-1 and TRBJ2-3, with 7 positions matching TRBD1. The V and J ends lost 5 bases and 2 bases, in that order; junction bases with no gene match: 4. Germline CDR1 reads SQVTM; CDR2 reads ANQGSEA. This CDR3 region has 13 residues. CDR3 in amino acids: CSVRQGITDTQYF. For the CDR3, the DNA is TGCAGCGTTAGACAGGGAATCACAGATACGCAGTATTTT.

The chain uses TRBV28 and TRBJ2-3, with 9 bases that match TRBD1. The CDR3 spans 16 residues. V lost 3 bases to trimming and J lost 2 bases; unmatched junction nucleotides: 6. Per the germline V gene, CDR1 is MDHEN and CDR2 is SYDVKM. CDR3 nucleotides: TGTGCCAGCAGTTTCCCTGGGACAGGGAACACAGATACGCAGTATTTT. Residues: CASSFPGTGNTDTQYF.

The CDR3 spells CASSGPGQGNYGYTF. The CDR3 DNA follows: TGTGCCAGCAGTGGCCCGGGACAGGGTAACTATGGCTACACCTTC. This rearrangement joins TRBV6-2 or TRBV6-3 to TRBJ1-2; 9 bases are a match to TRBD1. The CDR3 sequence is 15 residues long. V lost 5 bases and J lost 1; bases outside the gene matches: 5. Germline V gives CDR1 MNHEY, CDR2 SVGEGT.

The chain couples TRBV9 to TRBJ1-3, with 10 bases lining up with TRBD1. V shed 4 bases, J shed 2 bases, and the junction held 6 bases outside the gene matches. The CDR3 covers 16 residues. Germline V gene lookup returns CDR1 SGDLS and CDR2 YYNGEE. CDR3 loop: CASSSRQGATGNTIYF. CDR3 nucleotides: TGTGCCAGCAGCTCCCGACAGGGGGCGACTGGAAACACCATATATTTT.

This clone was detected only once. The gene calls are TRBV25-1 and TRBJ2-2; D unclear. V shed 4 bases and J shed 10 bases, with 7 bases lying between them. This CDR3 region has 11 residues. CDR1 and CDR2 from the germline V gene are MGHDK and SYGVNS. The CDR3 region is CASSGVVELFF. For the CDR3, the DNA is TGTGCCAGCAGTGGAGTTGTGGAGCTGTTTTTT.

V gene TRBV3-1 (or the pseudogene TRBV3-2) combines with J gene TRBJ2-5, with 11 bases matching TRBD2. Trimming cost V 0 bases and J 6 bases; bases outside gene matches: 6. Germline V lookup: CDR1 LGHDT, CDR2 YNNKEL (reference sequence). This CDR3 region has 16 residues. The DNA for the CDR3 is TGTGCCAGCAGCCAAGATGGTAGCGGGAGGGAACAGACCCAGTACTTC. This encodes CASSQDGSGREQTQYF.

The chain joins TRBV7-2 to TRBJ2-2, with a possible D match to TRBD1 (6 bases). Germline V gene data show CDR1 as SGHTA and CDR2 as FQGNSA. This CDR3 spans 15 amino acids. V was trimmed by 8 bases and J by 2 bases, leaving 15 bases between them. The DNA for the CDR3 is TGTGCCAGCGGCAGGGGAAAAAGAAACACCGGGGAGCTGTTTTTT. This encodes CASGRGKRNTGELFF.

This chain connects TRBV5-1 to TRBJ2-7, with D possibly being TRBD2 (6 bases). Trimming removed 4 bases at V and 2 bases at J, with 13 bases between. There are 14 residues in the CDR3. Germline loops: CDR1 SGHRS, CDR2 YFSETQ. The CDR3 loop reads CASSGGRTTYEQYF. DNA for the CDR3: TGCGCCAGCAGCGGGGGACGGACTACCTACGAGCAGTACTTC.

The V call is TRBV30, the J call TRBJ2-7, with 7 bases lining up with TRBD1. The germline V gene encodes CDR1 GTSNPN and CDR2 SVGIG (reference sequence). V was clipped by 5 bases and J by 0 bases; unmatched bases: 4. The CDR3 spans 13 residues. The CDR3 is CAWAGQDSYEQYF. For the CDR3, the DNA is TGTGCCTGGGCAGGACAGGACTCCTACGAGCAGTACTTC.